This T cell receptor beta chain was documented in a study of CD8+ T cells in alopecia areata (dated by TCRdb to the late 2010s). For context, the study as a whole: The treated patients, all with moderate-to-severe alopecia areata, were enrolled in an open-label pilot trial of oral tofacitinib given at 5 to 10 mg twice daily. High-throughput TCRbeta sequencing was used to examine T cell clonal expansion in alopecia areata in both the C3H/HeJ mouse model and human patients. Patients on tofacitinib were biopsied at baseline and after 4 and 24 weeks of treatment, and several of the patients also had a later scalp biopsy. On the human side, TCRbeta sequencing was run on scalp tissue and on sorted CD4+ and CD8+ peripheral blood T cells from healthy controls and from alopecia areata patients with either patchy or totalis/universalis disease. Patients stayed on tofacitinib for 6 to 18 months and then had 6 months of follow-up off drug so that delayed response and recurrence could be assessed. Clonality in the scalp was compared among normal scalp (n=4), patchy alopecia areata scalp (n=8), and alopecia totalis/universalis scalp (n=8). Amplification of TCRbeta CDR3 regions was done by immunoSEQ multiplex PCR using 35 Vbeta forward primers and 13 Jbeta reverse primers. The RNA source kit depended on sample type: the PAXgene miRNA kit for fixed scalp, the miRNeasy kit for PBMCs, and the RNeasy kit for mouse skin.

As encoded in the germline V gene, CDR1 is MNHEY while CDR2 is SVGAGI. V was cut back by 6 bases and J by 0 bases, leaving a gap of 5 bases between them. The CDR3 covers 13 residues, taking in both the cysteine and the phenylalanine. The retained sequence is limited to the CDR3, 39 bases, with the frame set at the first base. For this clone: This receptor's antigen is unknown. No much larger clonotype is one base removed from it; base qualities were not supplied.

Receptor amplification or capture employed the immunoSEQ multiplex PCR assay. RNA was extracted from all samples and reverse transcribed into cDNA as template for TCR sequencing. First-strand cDNA was synthesized with SuperScript III using a 2:1 mix of oligo-dT and random hexamers. A synthetic immune receptor repertoire was used to assess amplification bias, and residual bias was removed computationally. Per the authors' processing: Raw reads were preprocessed for error removal, and CDR3 was defined according to IMGT conventions as running from the conserved cysteine to phenylalanine. Clonality was computed as 1 minus the Shannon entropy, with the entropy normalized by log2 of the number of productive unique TCRs. CD4 or CD8 identity of scalp clones was inferred by cross-referencing scalp TCRbeta sequences with sorted blood CD4 and CD8 repertoires. TCRdb obtained this table from immuneACCESS and retained in-frame rearrangements with V and J assigned. These tables miss some clones; where compared with another copy, unresolved V genes account for less than half of the shortfall, and the remainder is unexplained. The DNA was the basis for D and trimming; V, J and clone size are from that table. Here the sample has roughly 150,000 clones; around three fifths occur a single time. About 6% of the sample is in the top ten clones.

This sample's time point label indicates: baseline before oral tofacitinib. Lesional scalp punch biopsies and peripheral blood were obtained from alopecia areata patients. PBMCs were separated by density centrifugation and stained for CD3, CD4 and CD8, after which CD4+ and CD8+ T cells were sorted on a FACSAria. Overall study outcomes, separate from this receptor: Scalp TCR repertoire analysis is complicated because resident alphabeta T cells in normal human skin are also sequenced, whereas mouse skin is dominated by gammadelta T cells. Shared TCR sequences between patients were less evident than in mice, which may be partly attributable to HLA diversity in the patient population. Compared with normal scalp, lesional scalp, particularly in alopecia totalis/universalis, had higher clonality and more expanded CD8+ clones, which suggests antigenic drive.

The rearranged segments are TRBV6-5 and TRBJ2-2, with no confident D gene call. Sequenced material: CD4+ T cells sorted from blood, taken at week 0. The sequence came from a human donor with alopecia areata. The DNA is as follows: TGTGCCAGCAGGCCCTCGAACACCGGGGAGCTGTTTTTT. Translated, this gives CASRPSNTGELFF.